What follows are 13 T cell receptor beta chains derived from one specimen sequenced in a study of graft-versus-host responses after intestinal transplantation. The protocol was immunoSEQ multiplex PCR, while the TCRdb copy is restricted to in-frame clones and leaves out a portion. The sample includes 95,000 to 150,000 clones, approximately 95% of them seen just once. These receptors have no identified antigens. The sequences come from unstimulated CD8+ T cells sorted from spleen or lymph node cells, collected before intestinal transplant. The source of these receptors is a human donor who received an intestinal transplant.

The CDR3 DNA is TGTGCCAGTAGTTTACGACTAGCGGGAGCCTACGAGCAGTACTTC. Translated: CASSLRLAGAYEQYF. This chain connects TRBV19 to TRBJ2-7, with 12 bases identical to TRBD2. Per germline, CDR1 LNHDA and CDR2 SQIVND (reference sequence). The CDR3 spans 15 residues. The ends lost 5 bases at V and 2 bases at J; junction bases unmatched: 4.

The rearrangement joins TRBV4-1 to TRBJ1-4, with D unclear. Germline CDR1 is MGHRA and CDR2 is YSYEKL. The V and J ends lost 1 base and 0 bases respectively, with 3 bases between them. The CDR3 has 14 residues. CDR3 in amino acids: CASSQVATNEKLFF. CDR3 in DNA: TGCGCCAGCAGCCAAGTAGCAACTAATGAAAAACTGTTTTTT.

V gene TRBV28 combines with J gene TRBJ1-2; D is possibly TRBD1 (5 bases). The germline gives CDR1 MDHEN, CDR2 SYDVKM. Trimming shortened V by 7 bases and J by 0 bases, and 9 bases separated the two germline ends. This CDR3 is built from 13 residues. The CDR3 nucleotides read TGTGCCAGCAAGCCGACAGCTAACTATGGCTACACCTTC. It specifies CASKPTANYGYTF.

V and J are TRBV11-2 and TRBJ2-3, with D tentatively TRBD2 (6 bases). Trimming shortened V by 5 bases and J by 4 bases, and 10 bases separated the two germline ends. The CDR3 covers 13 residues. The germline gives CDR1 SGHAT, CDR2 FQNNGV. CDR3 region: CASSGPGADTQYF. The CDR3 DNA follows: TGTGCCAGCAGCGGACCGGGAGCAGATACGCAGTATTTT.

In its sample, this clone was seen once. CDR3: CASSLGGDYEQYF. The DNA of the CDR3 is TGTGCCAGCAGCCTTGGGGGGGACTACGAGCAGTACTTC. The rearrangement uses TRBV7-8 and TRBJ2-7; TRBD2 aligns across 7 bases. Losses at the gene ends were 5 bases for V and 3 bases for J; bases not matched to a gene: 4. Germline V gene lookup returns CDR1 SGHVS and CDR2 FQNEAQ. This CDR3 has 13 amino acids.

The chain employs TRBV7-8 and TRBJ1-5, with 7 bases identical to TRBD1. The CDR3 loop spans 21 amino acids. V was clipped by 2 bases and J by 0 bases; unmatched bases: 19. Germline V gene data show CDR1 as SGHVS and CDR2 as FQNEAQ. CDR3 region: CASSLSGWMQGGPYSNQPQHF. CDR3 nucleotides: TGTGCCAGCAGCTTATCAGGGTGGATGCAGGGGGGACCGTATAGCAATCAGCCCCAGCATTTT. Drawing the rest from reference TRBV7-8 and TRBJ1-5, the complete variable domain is GAGVSQSPRYKVAKRGQDVALRCDPISGHVSLFWYQQALGQGPEFLTYFQNEAQLDKSGLPSDRFFAERPEGSVSTLKIQRTQQEDSAVYLCASSLSGWMQGGPYSNQPQHFGDGTRLSIL.

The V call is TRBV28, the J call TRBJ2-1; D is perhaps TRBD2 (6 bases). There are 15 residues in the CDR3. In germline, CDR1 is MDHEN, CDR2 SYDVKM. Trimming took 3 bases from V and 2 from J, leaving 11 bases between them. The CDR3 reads CASSFRRDAYNEQFF. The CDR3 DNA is TGTGCCAGCAGTTTCCGGCGGGATGCCTACAATGAGCAGTTCTTC.

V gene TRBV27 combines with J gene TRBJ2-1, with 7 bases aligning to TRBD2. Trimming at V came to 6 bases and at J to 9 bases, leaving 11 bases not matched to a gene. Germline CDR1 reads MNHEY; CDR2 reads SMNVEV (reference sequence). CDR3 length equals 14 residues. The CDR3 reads CASSPSGMSGEQFF. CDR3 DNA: TGTGCCAGCAGCCCCAGCGGGATGAGCGGTGAGCAGTTCTTC.

The DNA for the CDR3 is TGTGCCACCAGCAGCGGGACATTTAATGAAAAACTGTTTTTT. Its protein product is CATSSGTFNEKLFF. V usage is TRBV15 and J usage is TRBJ1-4; tentative D call: TRBD1 (6 bases). The germline CDR1 and CDR2 sequences are LNHNV and YYDKDF (reference sequence). This CDR3 has 14 residues. V was pared by 3 bases and J by 4 bases, with 9 bases between.

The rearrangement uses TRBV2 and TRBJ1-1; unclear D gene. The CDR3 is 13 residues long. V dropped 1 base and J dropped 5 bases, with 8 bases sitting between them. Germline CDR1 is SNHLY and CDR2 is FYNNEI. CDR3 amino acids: CASSEDSGTEAFF. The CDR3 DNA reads TGTGCCAGCAGTGAAGACAGCGGAACTGAAGCTTTCTTT.

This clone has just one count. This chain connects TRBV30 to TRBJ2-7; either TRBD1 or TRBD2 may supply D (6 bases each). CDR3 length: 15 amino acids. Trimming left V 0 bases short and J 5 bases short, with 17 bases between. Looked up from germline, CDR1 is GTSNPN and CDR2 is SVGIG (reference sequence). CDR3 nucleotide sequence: TGTGCCTGGAGTGTACGGGGGCAGTCCTTCCACGAGCAGTACTTC. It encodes CAWSVRGQSFHEQYF.

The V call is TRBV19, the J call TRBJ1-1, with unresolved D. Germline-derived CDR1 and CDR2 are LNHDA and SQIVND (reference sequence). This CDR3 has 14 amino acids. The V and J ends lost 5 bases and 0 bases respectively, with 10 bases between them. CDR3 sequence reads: CASSLNPMNTEAFF. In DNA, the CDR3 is TGTGCCAGTAGTCTAAACCCTATGAACACTGAAGCTTTCTTT. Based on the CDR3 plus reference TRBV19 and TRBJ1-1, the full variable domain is DGGITQSPKYLFRKEGQNVTLSCEQNLNHDAMYWYRQDPGQGLRLIYYSQIVNDFQKGDIAEGYSVSREKKESFPLTVTSAQKNPTAFYLCASSLNPMNTEAFFGQGTRLTVV.

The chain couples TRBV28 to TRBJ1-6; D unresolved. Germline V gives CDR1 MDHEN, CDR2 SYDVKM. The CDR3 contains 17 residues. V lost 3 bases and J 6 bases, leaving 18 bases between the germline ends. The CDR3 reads CASSFRREGLANSPLHF. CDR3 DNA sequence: TGTGCCAGCAGTTTCCGGCGGGAAGGCTTAGCTAATTCACCCCTCCACTTT.